The entry below gives a single T cell receptor beta chain sequence along with its context. Antigen: not known. Repertoires were generated with immunoSEQ multiplex PCR, while TCRdb's copy carries only in-frame clones and drops some. The repertoire holds more than 150,000 clones, approximately 90% seen once, with 6.1% in the top ten. The sample is drawn from a study of T cell responses to AZD1222 COVID-19 vaccine. Study-level results: Repertoires in all cases were sampled only once the peak T cell response had passed.

V lost 8 bases and J lost 1; bases outside the gene matches: 7. This CDR3 spans 15 amino acids. Germline V CDR1 and CDR2: MNHEY, SVGAGI. The V gene is TRBV6-5, the J gene TRBJ2-7; 11 positions match TRBD2. The TCR sequence derives from an adult in good health. The sequencing here drew on peripheral blood, taken on day 0 of AZD1222 vaccination. As DNA, the CDR3 is TGTGCCAGCGGACCCACTAGCGGGGGATCCTACGAGCAGTACTTC. Its translation is CASGPTSGGSYEQYF.